The 5 T cell receptor beta chains presented below share a single source sample, sequenced in a study of blood T cell repertoires in COVID-19. Clones were read by immunoSEQ multiplex PCR, and TCRdb kept only the in-frame ones, dropping some. The sample has roughly 280,000 clones, 85% to 90% seen once. The specimen sequenced was PBMCs or T cells enriched from blood (not recorded which). These receptors came from a woman in her fifties or sixties who had recovered from COVID-19.

The chain employs TRBV27 and TRBJ1-2; 10 bases are shared with TRBD1. The CDR3 covers 15 residues. With 5 bases clipped from V and 4 bases from J, the junction kept 7 bases outside the gene matches. Germline V gene data show CDR1 as MNHEY and CDR2 as SMNVEV (reference sequence). The CDR3 nucleotides read TGTGCCAGCAGTACCCGACAGGGGGCGACCTATGGCTACACCTTC. It codes for CASSTRQGATYGYTF.

The chain is built from TRBV2 and TRBJ2-7; 7 positions match TRBD2. The germline CDR1 and CDR2 sequences are SNHLY and FYNNEI. The length of the CDR3 is 14 residues. V gave up 6 bases and J gave up 3 bases; unmatched junction bases: 8. DNA for the CDR3: TGTGCCAGCAGCCCCAGGCGCGGGAGCTACGAGCAGTACTTC. It yields the protein CASSPRRGSYEQYF.

This chain links TRBV6-1 with TRBJ1-1; TRBD1 is a possible D gene (6 bases). The CDR3 spans 14 residues. Germline loops: CDR1 MNHNS, CDR2 SASEGT. V was shortened by 1 base and J by 4 bases, with 10 bases between the two germline ends. CDR3 amino acids: CASSEERGGTEAFF. DNA of the CDR3: TGTGCCAGCAGTGAAGAGAGGGGGGGCACTGAAGCTTTCTTT.

The rearrangement joins TRBV28 to TRBJ2-2; 10 bases match TRBD2. In germline, CDR1 is MDHEN, CDR2 SYDVKM. The CDR3 consists of 14 residues. CDR3 sequence: CACMSGLATGELFF. The CDR3 bases are TGTGCTTGTATGTCGGGACTAGCGACCGGGGAGCTGTTTTTT.

The gene calls are TRBV27 and TRBJ1-3; 12 bases are a match to TRBD1. Losses at the gene ends were 3 bases for V and 2 bases for J; bases not matched to a gene: 5. This CDR3 is built from 17 residues. CDR1 is MNHEY, CDR2 SMNVEV, per germline (reference sequence). CDR3 in amino acids: CASSLFGTGGAGNTIYF. In nucleotides, the CDR3 is TGTGCCAGCAGTTTGTTCGGGACAGGGGGCGCTGGAAACACCATATATTTT.